The 24 T cell receptor beta chains listed next were all sequenced from one sample in a study of spatial heterogeneity in lung cancer. Time point denoted: sample taken at primary tumor resection. TCRdb reprocessed the 5' RACE reads with MiXCR, giving one entry per CDR3 protein. Here the sample spans about 3,700 distinct CDR3 sequences, about 8.8% being singletons. The sequenced sample was normal lung tissue next to the tumor, obtained at surgery. Source of these receptors: a female donor with early-stage non-small cell lung cancer.

This clonotype is classed as medium-sized. The chain is built from TRBV6-2 or TRBV6-3 and TRBJ2-1; 8 nucleotides line up with TRBD2. V lost 7 bases to trimming and J lost 10 bases; unmatched junction nucleotides: 12. The CDR3 sequence is 14 residues long. In germline, CDR1 is MNHEY, CDR2 SVGEGT. The CDR3 DNA follows: TGTGCCAGCACAAACAGCGGGAGAGAGTCAGAGCAGTTCTTC. Its translation is CASTNSGRESEQFF.

This clonotype was picked up many times. This chain joins TRBV3-1 and TRBJ1-5; D call uncertain. Deletions cut 0 bases from V and 7 bases from J, with 7 bases between. Germline CDR1 and CDR2: LGHDT and YNNKEL (reference sequence). CDR3 length: 13 residues. DNA of the CDR3: TGTGCCAGCAGCCAAGATTTAAGCCAGCCCCAGCATTTT. Translated, it gives CASSQDLSQPQHF.

The chain uses TRBV5-1 and TRBJ2-5, with 13 bases that match TRBD2. The length of the CDR3 is 16 residues. V dropped 1 base and J dropped 4; count of bases not matched to a gene: 4. From germline, CDR1 is SGHRS and CDR2 YFSETQ. The CDR3 reads CASSLRTSGGRETQYF. The CDR3 DNA reads as TGCGCCAGCAGCTTGCGGACTAGCGGGGGAAGAGAGACCCAGTACTTC.

In its sample, this clonotype is large. The genes are TRBV3-1 and TRBJ2-3, with D perhaps TRBD1 or TRBD2 (6 bases each). V was clipped by 7 bases and J by 0 bases, with 14 bases between them. Germline V CDR1 and CDR2: LGHDT, YNNKEL (reference sequence). The CDR3 is 15 amino acids. In nucleotides, the CDR3 is TGTGCCAGCAACAAGTGGGGGGCCAGCACAGATACGCAGTATTTT. Amino acid sequence: CASNKWGASTDTQYF.

The chain combines TRBV5-4 with TRBJ1-1; D call uncertain. The CDR3 is 13 residues long. Trimming removed 0 bases from V and 1 base from J, with 4 bases in between. Germline values: CDR1 SGHNT, CDR2 YYREEE (reference sequence). DNA of the CDR3: TGTGCCAGCAGCTTGGAGGCGAACACTGAAGCTTTCTTT. As protein: CASSLEANTEAFF.

In this sample, this clonotype is medium-sized. V and J are TRBV5-1 and TRBJ1-5; 7 nucleotides agree with TRBD1. Germline V lookup: CDR1 SGHRS, CDR2 YFSETQ. This CDR3 contains 16 residues. The J segment lost 5 bases and the V segment lost 4 bases, leaving 12 bases of the junction unmatched. The CDR3 sequence is CASSTGPRDSYQPQHF. The CDR3 coding sequence is TGCGCCAGCAGCACGGGCCCCCGGGACAGTTATCAGCCCCAGCATTTT. The full variable domain, in which reference TRBV5-1 and TRBJ1-5 provide the parts outside the CDR3, is KAGVTQTPRYLIKTRGQQVTLSCSPISGHRSVSWYQQTPGQGLQFLFEYFSETQRNKGNFPGRFSGRQFSNSRSEMNVSTLELGDSALYLCASSTGPRDSYQPQHFGDGTRLSIL.

By share, this clonotype ranks as medium-sized (0.01 to 0.1%). The J gene is TRBJ2-5, the V gene TRBV7-2; TRBD2 agrees at 7 bases. Trimming cost V 8 bases and J 5 bases; bases outside gene matches: 14. CDR3 length equals 15 residues. The germline V gene encodes CDR1 SGHTA and CDR2 FQGNSA. The CDR3 loop is CASQKTSQYVETQYF. In DNA form, the CDR3 reads TGTGCCAGCCAAAAGACTAGCCAGTATGTGGAGACCCAGTACTTC.

The rearrangement uses TRBV20-1 and TRBJ2-5; the D gene is possibly TRBD2 (5 bases). The V gene's germline CDR1 is DFQATT and CDR2 SNEGSKA (reference sequence). This CDR3 comprises 12 residues. V lost 1 base to trimming and J lost 5 bases, with 8 bases between them. CDR3 DNA: TGCAGTGCTAGAGTTGCGGGCGAGACCCAGTACTTC. Its translation: CSARVAGETQYF.

This clonotype was observed at least ten times. The chain uses TRBV7-2 and TRBJ2-3, with D possibly being TRBD1 (5 bases). Germline V lookup: CDR1 SGHTA, CDR2 FQGNSA. The CDR3 length is 15 residues. Trimming removed 5 bases at V and 2 bases at J, with 14 bases between. The CDR3 bases are TGTGCCAGCAGCCCGGTGCCGACAGTCACAGATACGCAGTATTTT. It encodes CASSPVPTVTDTQYF.

This clonotype is judged medium-sized (0.01 to 0.1%). V is TRBV6-1 and J is TRBJ1-2; D uncertain. The CDR3 sequence is 14 residues long. Germline lookup yields CDR1 MNHNS and CDR2 SASEGT. Trimming removed 6 bases at V and 7 bases at J, with 18 bases between. CDR3 amino acids: CASRTGFGIGGYTF. The CDR3 DNA reads as TGTGCCAGCAGGACCGGATTCGGCATAGGTGGCTACACCTTC.

This clonotype is classed as medium-sized. This chain connects TRBV10-3 to TRBJ2-7, with a tentative D call TRBD1 (6 bases). The CDR3 contains 13 residues. The V and J ends lost 10 bases and 3 bases respectively, with 16 bases between them. The V gene's germline CDR1 is ENHRY and CDR2 SYGVKD. CDR3 residues: CATRDSRGYEQYF. The DNA for the CDR3 is TGTGCCACCCGCGATAGCAGGGGCTACGAGCAGTACTTC.

This clonotype was picked up many times. J is TRBJ2-5 and V is TRBV10-3; 7 positions agree with TRBD2. The germline gives CDR1 ENHRY, CDR2 SYGVKD. V was clipped by 4 bases and J by 7 bases; unmatched bases: 6. This CDR3 has 13 residues. CDR3: CAISGSGEGTQYF. The DNA for the CDR3 is TGTGCCATCAGTGGGAGCGGGGAGGGGACCCAGTACTTC.

Within the sample, this clonotype is medium-sized. This sequence joins TRBV7-2 and TRBJ1-5, with D possibly TRBD1 on 5 matching bases. V was clipped by 3 bases and J by 6 bases, with 15 bases between them. Looked up from germline, CDR1 is SGHTA and CDR2 is FQGNSA. The CDR3 length is 15 residues. The CDR3 spells CASSFLRGEGQPQHF. The CDR3 coding sequence is TGTGCCAGCAGCTTTCTGCGGGGGGAAGGTCAGCCCCAGCATTTT.

This clonotype is deemed medium-sized. CDR3 coding DNA: TGTGCCATAAATCGGGACAGGGGCGACAATGAGCAGTTCTTC. Amino acids: CAINRDRGDNEQFF. The V and J genes are TRBV2 and TRBJ2-1; 10 positions match TRBD1. CDR1 SNHLY and CDR2 FYNNEI come from the germline V gene. CDR3 length: 14 residues. The trim removed 10 bases at V and 5 bases at J, leaving 8 bases unmatched. Combining the CDR3 with reference TRBV2 and TRBJ2-1 gives the whole variable domain EPEVTQTPSHQVTQMGQEVILRCVPISNHLYFYWYRQILGQKVEFLVSFYNNEISEKSEIFDDQFSVERPDGSNFTLKIRSTKLEDSAMYFCAINRDRGDNEQFFGPGTRLTVL.

This clonotype has just a few counts. This chain joins TRBV10-3 and TRBJ2-7; TRBD2 agrees at 9 bases. The CDR3 sequence is 14 residues long. V shed 7 bases, J shed 3 bases, and the junction held 7 bases outside the gene matches. Germline loops: CDR1 ENHRY, CDR2 SYGVKD. CDR3 coding DNA: TGTGCCATCATGGGGACTAGCAGCAGCTACGAGCAGTACTTC. Its protein is CAIMGTSSSYEQYF.

This clonotype was detected ten times or more. V is TRBV20-1 and J is TRBJ1-3; 8 bases are shared with TRBD1. Germline V gene data show CDR1 as DFQATT and CDR2 as SNEGSKA (reference sequence). The CDR3 totals 15 residues. The J segment lost 6 bases and the V segment lost 6 bases, leaving 13 bases of the junction unmatched. CDR3 sequence reads: CSATDRGNGLNTIYF. For the CDR3, the DNA is TGCAGTGCCACCGACAGGGGTAATGGATTAAACACCATATATTTT.

This clonotype counts as medium-sized (0.01 to 0.1%). The chain recombines TRBV30 with TRBJ2-7; the D gene could be TRBD1 or TRBD2 (6 bases each). The CDR3 totals 13 residues. Germline V gives CDR1 GTSNPN, CDR2 SVGIG (reference sequence). V gave up 8 bases and J gave up 3 bases, with 17 bases separating them. DNA for the CDR3: TGTGCCGCCGACAGGCCGGGGGTCTACGAGCAGTACTTC. Translation: CAADRPGVYEQYF.

This clonotype was counted at least ten times. The V gene is TRBV5-5, the J gene TRBJ2-5; 8 bases are shared with TRBD2. CDR1 is SGHKS and CDR2 is YYEKEE in the germline V gene (reference sequence). Losses at the gene ends were 0 bases for V and 5 bases for J; bases not matched to a gene: 6. CDR3 size: 15 residues. The CDR3 sequence is CASSLAGLEGETQYF. CDR3 nucleotide sequence: TGTGCCAGCAGCTTGGCGGGACTAGAGGGTGAGACCCAGTACTTC.

This clonotype was observed many times. CDR3 coding DNA: TGTGCCAGCAGCTCGGACTTTCGCACAGATACGCAGTATTTT. Residues: CASSSDFRTDTQYF. The gene calls are TRBV7-2 and TRBJ2-3; TRBD2 is a possible D gene (5 bases). Between the trimmed V and J ends, which lost 4 bases and 1 base, there was a span of 9 bases. Germline CDR1 and CDR2: SGHTA and FQGNSA. The CDR3 consists of 14 residues.

In this sample, this clonotype is medium-sized. The chain uses TRBV27 and TRBJ2-5; D tentatively fits TRBD1 or TRBD2 (5 bases each). Trimming stripped 8 bases from V and 6 bases from J, with 19 bases between. This CDR3 is 14 amino acids long. CDR1 and CDR2 (germline): MNHEY, SMNVEV (reference sequence). Here the CDR3 DNA reads TGTGCCAGCTCTGTCCGGGACCCCGCCCAGACCCAGTACTTC. Translating it yields CASSVRDPAQTQYF.

In this sample, this clonotype is medium-sized (0.01 to 0.1%). This chain connects TRBV6-4 to TRBJ2-2; D may be TRBD2 (5 bases). Deletions cut 6 bases from V and 6 bases from J, with 14 bases between. The CDR3 has 14 residues. Germline lookup yields CDR1 MRHNA and CDR2 SNTAGT. The CDR3, as DNA: TGTGCCAGCAGCCTCGCTCCGGAGGCCGGGGAGCTGTTTTTT. Protein product: CASSLAPEAGELFF.

This clonotype has a handful of counts. The J gene is TRBJ2-3, the V gene TRBV10-3; no definite D call. This CDR3 contains 12 residues. The germline V gene has CDR1 ENHRY and CDR2 SYGVKD. Trimming removed 9 bases from V and 2 bases from J, with 9 bases in between. In nucleotides, the CDR3 is TGTGCCATAGGATGGTCCACAGATACGCAGTATTTT. The encoded protein is CAIGWSTDTQYF.

The chain carries TRBV7-2 and TRBJ2-7, with D tentatively TRBD2 (6 bases). Germline lookup yields CDR1 SGHTA and CDR2 FQGNSA. The CDR3 totals 14 residues. Trimming stripped 5 bases from V and 6 bases from J, with 17 bases between. The CDR3 coding sequence is TGTGCCAGCAGCCAGAGGGACGGGGGTTCCGAGCAGTACTTC. Translation gives CASSQRDGGSEQYF.

The genes are TRBV6-2 or TRBV6-3 and TRBJ2-1; tentatively, D is TRBD1 or TRBD2 (6 bases each). The CDR3 has 14 residues. Germline CDR1 MNHEY, CDR2 SVGEGT. The ends were cut back, 6 bases at V and 5 bases at J, with 14 bases in the middle. In nucleotides, the CDR3 is TGTGCCAGCAGGAGAGGGGGGCCGGACAATGAGCAGTTCTTC. This sequence encodes CASRRGGPDNEQFF.